A single sample is the source of the 26 T cell receptor beta chains below, sequenced in a study of human T cells and chemical hapten exposure. This sample's time point: patch test 3, about 24 weeks after DPC sensitization. Noted treatment: therapeutic diphenylcyclopropenone sensitization with weekly scalp DPC. TCRdb used MiXCR to reprocess the RACE reads, holding one entry per CDR3 protein. The sample shows over 100,000 distinct CDR3 sequences, 10% to 12% of them seen only once. The source material was whole blood, sampled in connection with sensitization to the hapten diphenylcyclopropenone (DPC). The receptors here all came from a woman in her forties or fifties with alopecia areata. Some clones in this sample may be carry-over from other donors' samples.

The rearrangement links TRBV5-5 to TRBJ2-6, with D possibly matching TRBD1 (6 bases). V lost 4 bases and J 2 bases, leaving 10 bases between the germline ends. Germline V gene sequence: CDR1 SGHKS, CDR2 YYEKEE (reference sequence). This CDR3 is 15 amino acids long. As DNA, the CDR3 is TGTGCCAGCAGCGTTCCAGGGGCTGGGGCCAACGTCCTGACTTTC. This gives the protein CASSVPGAGANVLTF.

This clonotype was observed a single time. The J gene is TRBJ1-5, the V gene TRBV10-3, with a weak D call TRBD1 (5 bases). The CDR3 totals 12 residues. Germline loops: CDR1 ENHRY, CDR2 SYGVKD. V was pared by 10 bases and J by 3 bases, with 10 bases between. The CDR3 protein is CATQGTNQPQHF. CDR3 bases: TGTGCCACCCAGGGTACCAATCAGCCCCAGCATTTT.

The gene calls are TRBV29-1 and TRBJ2-7; 9 bases agree with TRBD1. V lost 6 bases to trimming and J lost 1 base; unmatched junction nucleotides: 7. Per germline, CDR1 SQVTM and CDR2 ANQGSEA. The length of the CDR3 is 14 residues. CDR3 coding DNA: TGCAGCGTCCTCCCGGGACAGGGTTCCTACGAGCAGTACTTC. Translated, it gives CSVLPGQGSYEQYF.

CDR3 in amino acids: CASSTHGPNQPQHF. DNA for the CDR3: TGTGCCAGCAGTACCCACGGACCCAATCAGCCCCAGCATTTT. The chain has TRBV12-3 or TRBV12-4 and TRBJ1-5; D remains unclear. The CDR3 is 14 amino acids. Deletions cut 5 bases from V and 3 bases from J, with 11 bases between.

This clonotype was seen a handful of times. V is TRBV2 and J is TRBJ1-4; 7 positions agree with TRBD1. CDR3 length equals 14 residues. Germline trimming cut 5 bases from V and 3 bases from J; bases unmatched to any gene: 3. Germline lookup yields CDR1 SNHLY and CDR2 FYNNEI. CDR3 region: CASSRQGSNEKLFF. As DNA, the CDR3 is TGTGCCAGCAGTCGACAGGGATCTAATGAAAAACTGTTTTTT.

A few counts support this clonotype. CDR3 amino acids: CASSSRPPRADTQYF. CDR3 DNA sequence: TGTGCCAGCAGCTCGCGGCCCCCTAGGGCGGATACGCAGTATTTT. The chain is built from TRBV7-2 and TRBJ2-3; D not resolved. Deletions cut 4 bases from V and 6 bases from J, with 17 bases between. The CDR3 contains 15 residues. Per the germline V gene, CDR1 is SGHTA and CDR2 is FQGNSA.

This clonotype appeared many times. The genes are TRBV12-3 or TRBV12-4 and TRBJ2-7, with D unclear. V shed 6 bases and J shed 7 bases, with 16 bases lying between them. This CDR3 comprises 13 residues. CDR3 region: CASSPGLPEEQYF. CDR3 bases: TGTGCCAGCAGCCCAGGATTGCCTGAAGAGCAGTACTTC.

In its sample, this clonotype was seen a few times. V is TRBV7-3 and J is TRBJ2-2; 7 positions match TRBD2. The germline V gene encodes CDR1 SGHTA and CDR2 FQGTGA. V lost 3 bases, J lost 0 bases, and 7 bases stayed unmatched. There are 17 residues in the CDR3. As DNA, the CDR3 is TGTGCCAGCAGCTTCGGAGGGCTAGCGGCGAACACCGGGGAGCTGTTTTTT. Translation gives CASSFGGLAANTGELFF.

This clonotype was picked up a small number of times. This chain joins TRBV29-1 and TRBJ2-7, with 7 nucleotides matching TRBD2. The germline V gene has CDR1 SQVTM and CDR2 ANQGSEA. The CDR3 consists of 13 residues. V lost 7 bases and J lost 2; bases outside the gene matches: 8. The CDR3 nucleotides read TGCAGCGCCAAACGGGGGGAAGCCTACGAGCAGTACTTC. Residues: CSAKRGEAYEQYF.

V usage is TRBV6-5 and J usage is TRBJ1-6, with no clear D. The germline V gene encodes CDR1 MNHEY and CDR2 SVGAGI. The CDR3 consists of 16 residues. V lost 6 bases to trimming and J lost 0 bases, with 12 bases between them. In nucleotides, the CDR3 is TGTGCCAGCAGCTACCGCGGGGTCTCCTATAATTCACCCCTCCACTTT. Translation: CASSYRGVSYNSPLHF.

This clonotype was detected only a few times. The V gene is TRBV9, the J gene TRBJ1-2, with D tentatively TRBD1 (5 bases). Between the trimmed V and J ends, which lost 0 bases and 5 bases, there was a span of 14 bases. Germline assignment: CDR1 SGDLS and CDR2 YYNGEE. There are 15 residues in the CDR3. CDR3: CASSVDGGRGYGYTF. CDR3 coding DNA: TGTGCCAGCAGCGTAGATGGGGGGAGAGGGTATGGCTACACCTTC.

This clonotype was observed a few times. The chain couples TRBV28 to TRBJ2-1; 8 nucleotides agree with TRBD1. V trimming: 6 bases; J trimming: 7 bases; junction bases outside the gene matches: 26. The CDR3 has 20 residues. In germline, CDR1 is MDHEN, CDR2 SYDVKM. The DNA of the CDR3 is TGTGCCAGCAGATCGACAGGGGTGACAGGTCTATCCGGAGCCCAAAATGAGCAGTTCTTC. Amino acid sequence: CASRSTGVTGLSGAQNEQFF.

The V call is TRBV5-1, the J call TRBJ1-2; the D is unclear. The V and J ends lost 0 bases and 4 bases respectively, with 13 bases between them. The length of the CDR3 is 15 residues. Germline-derived CDR1 and CDR2 are SGHRS and YFSETQ. DNA for the CDR3: TGCGCCAGCAGCTTGGGGGCAGGAGTTGCCTATGGCTACACCTTC. Its translation: CASSLGAGVAYGYTF.

This clonotype showed up just a few times. The chain couples TRBV6-2 or TRBV6-3 to TRBJ2-1; 10 nucleotides line up with TRBD2. The CDR3 runs 19 residues. After removal of 3 bases from V and 0 bases from J, the junction contained 11 bases not matched to a gene. The germline V gene encodes CDR1 MNHEY and CDR2 SVGEGT. CDR3: CASSYELAGAPSSYNEQFF. CDR3 sequence (DNA): TGTGCCAGCAGTTATGAGCTAGCGGGAGCCCCCAGCTCCTACAATGAGCAGTTCTTC.

This clonotype was seen ten or more times. The chain combines TRBV6-1 with TRBJ1-5, with 7 bases matching TRBD1. Germline V CDR1 and CDR2: MNHNS, SASEGT. The CDR3 is 15 residues long. V lost 2 bases, J lost 6 bases, and 7 bases stayed unmatched. The CDR3 region has the DNA TGTGCCAGCAGTGAACAAGAGGGGGCCAGTCAGCCCCAGCATTTT. It specifies CASSEQEGASQPQHF.

This clonotype was counted a few times. V and J are TRBV6-6 and TRBJ2-5; TRBD1 might be the D (6 bases). The CDR3 loop spans 15 amino acids. Trimming left V 2 bases short and J 2 bases short, with 12 bases between. The germline CDR1 and CDR2 sequences are MNHNY and SVGAGI (reference sequence). CDR3 residues: CASSYGGGEQETQYF. CDR3 nucleotides: TGTGCCAGCAGTTACGGTGGGGGCGAACAAGAGACCCAGTACTTC.

This clonotype was seen a few times. The CDR3 here is CASSDGTGDEKLFF. The CDR3 DNA is TGTGCCAGCAGCGACGGGACAGGGGACGAAAAACTGTTTTTT. J is TRBJ1-4 and V is TRBV5-6; TRBD1 matches at 10 bases. Germline V gene data show CDR1 as SGHDT and CDR2 as YYEEEE. V lost 4 bases, J lost 8 bases, and 5 bases stayed unmatched. The CDR3 sequence is 14 residues long.

At least ten counts were recorded for this clonotype. The chain joins TRBV18 to TRBJ2-1, with D possibly TRBD2 on 6 matching bases. The CDR3 consists of 14 residues. V was cut by 6 bases and J by 8 bases, with 17 bases left in between. CDR1 and CDR2 (germline): KGHSH, LQKENI. CDR3 nucleotides: TGTGCCAGCTCTGATGACCTTGGAGGGGATGAGCAGTTCTTC. Translating gives CASSDDLGGDEQFF. The whole variable domain, filled in from reference TRBV18 and TRBJ2-1, reads NAGVMQNPRHLVRRRGQEARLRCSPMKGHSHVYWYRQLPEEGLKFMVYLQKENIIDESGMPKERFSAEFPKEGPSILRIQQVVRGDSAAYFCASSDDLGGDEQFFGPGTRLTVL.

This clonotype was recorded at least ten times. The rearrangement links TRBV28 to TRBJ2-3; D may be TRBD1 or TRBD2 (5 bases each). CDR3 length equals 15 residues. Trimming removed 6 bases from V and 0 bases from J, with 13 bases in between. The germline CDR1 and CDR2 sequences are MDHEN and SYDVKM. The CDR3 sequence: CASRTGAVSTDTQYF. CDR3 bases: TGTGCCAGCAGGACCGGGGCCGTGAGCACAGATACGCAGTATTTT.

This rearrangement joins TRBV11-2 to TRBJ2-7; D is ambiguous. Germline CDR1 and CDR2: SGHAT and FQNNGV. The length of the CDR3 is 13 residues. The V end was cut by 1 base, the J end by 2 bases, with 6 bases between. Here the CDR3 DNA reads TGTGCCAGCAGCTTAGTCCCGGCCTACGAGCAGTACTTC. It yields the protein CASSLVPAYEQYF. Based on the CDR3 plus reference TRBV11-2 and TRBJ2-7, the full variable domain is EAGVAQSPRYKIIEKRQSVAFWCNPISGHATLYWYQQILGQGPKLLIQFQNNGVVDDSQLPKDRFSAERLKGVDSTLKIQPAKLEDSAVYLCASSLVPAYEQYFGPGTRLTVT.

The rearrangement links TRBV2 to TRBJ2-7; D may correspond to TRBD1 or TRBD2 (5 bases each). CDR3 length: 14 residues. The V end lost 6 bases, the J end lost 2 bases, and 14 bases lay between the germline ends. Germline CDR1 reads SNHLY; CDR2 reads FYNNEI. The CDR3 loop is CASSARDGAYEQYF. DNA for the CDR3: TGTGCCAGCAGCGCGAGGGACGGAGCCTACGAGCAGTACTTC.

This clonotype turned up a few times. The CDR3 nucleotides are TGTGCCAGCAGTTTTGGTGGAGGGGCGAACGAGCAGTACTTC. This encodes CASSFGGGANEQYF. The chain links TRBV14 to TRBJ2-7, with a weak D call TRBD2 (6 bases). This CDR3 contains 14 residues. The germline V gene has CDR1 SGHDN and CDR2 FVKESK. Trimming cost V 6 bases and J 5 bases, with 17 bases left between them.

At least ten counts were recorded for this clonotype. The rearrangement uses TRBV4-2 and TRBJ1-2; no firm D call. Trimming shortened V by 1 base and J by 4 bases, and 10 bases separated the two germline ends. The CDR3 sequence is 14 residues long. Germline V gene data show CDR1 as LGHNA and CDR2 as YNFKEQ. CDR3: CASSQGQTVYGYTF. The CDR3 nucleotides are TGTGCCAGCAGCCAAGGGCAGACGGTCTATGGCTACACCTTC.

J is TRBJ1-5 and V is TRBV5-1; 10 bases map to TRBD1. The CDR3 totals 16 residues. J gave up 3 bases and V 0 bases, and 3 bases lay outside the gene matches. The germline CDR1 and CDR2 sequences are SGHRS and YFSETQ. CDR3 sequence: CASSLGTGGNNQPQHF. Here the CDR3 DNA reads TGCGCCAGCAGCTTGGGGACAGGGGGTAACAATCAGCCCCAGCATTTT.

This clonotype was seen repeatedly, ten times or more. The chain employs TRBV29-1 and TRBJ1-1; TRBD1 agrees at 8 bases. Per germline, CDR1 SQVTM and CDR2 ANQGSEA. The J segment lost 5 bases and the V segment lost 4 bases, leaving 6 bases of the junction unmatched. The CDR3 is 13 residues long. As DNA, the CDR3 is TGCAGCGTTGCTGGACAGGGAAGGACTGAAGCTTTCTTT. Translation: CSVAGQGRTEAFF.

This clonotype was observed a few times. This chain uses TRBV6-1 with TRBJ1-1, with no clear D. The CDR3 sequence is 13 residues long. Germline V gene sequence: CDR1 MNHNS, CDR2 SASEGT. V was clipped by 1 base and J by 3 bases, with 6 bases between them. This CDR3 reads CASSEEVYTEAFF. The CDR3 nucleotides read TGTGCCAGCAGTGAAGAGGTGTACACTGAAGCTTTCTTT.